This entry concerns a single T cell receptor (beta chain). Its target is not known. Germline values: CDR1 SGHVS, CDR2 FQNEAQ. V was pared by 5 bases and J by 6 bases, with 10 bases of the junction left unmatched. The CDR3 runs 15 residues. This sample is drawn from a study of cytomegalovirus exposure and HLA in healthy donors. Study-wide background: The same platform was used for the 110 or so validation repertoires and the roughly 670 first-cohort repertoires, a later analysis reported. The study, taken as a whole, reports: Despite most TCR sequences being rare, some public TCRs occurred in many donors. Among TCR beta chains, those listed as cytomegalovirus-associated numbered over 150.

Donors came from a validation cohort of 90 to 150 subjects, distinct from the first 666-subject cohort. Sequencing used immunoSEQ multiplex PCR; TCRdb keeps in-frame clones, though not all of them. This repertoire shows roughly 260,000 clones, about 87% found once; its top ten account for about 2.5%. The V and J genes are TRBV7-8 and TRBJ1-5, with 7 nucleotides matching TRBD1. Material: PBMCs. The clonotype was recovered from a man between 18 and 29 years old in good health and CMV-seronegative. CDR3 nucleotide sequence: TGTGCCAGCAGCCCCGACAGGGTTTCTCGTCAGCCCCAGCATTTT. This encodes CASSPDRVSRQPQHF.